This passage covers 27 T cell receptor beta chains from one sample sequenced in a study of early T cells in non-severe SARS-CoV-2 infection (dated by TCRdb to the early 2020s). The receptor library was made with 5' RACE. TCRdb shows the sequencer as NextSeq 500. TCRdb trimmed public reads at Q25 via fastp, called clones via MiXCR and kept in-frame beta chains. One record per CDR3 amino acid sequence lists the most common genes and DNA. The sample table holds tens of thousands of distinct CDR3 sequences, of which about 15% were seen once. In total, the top ten clones hold around 6% of the sample. Source material: whole blood. These receptors were obtained from an adult who was a healthcare worker with PCR-confirmed SARS-CoV-2 infection or an uninfected control (not recorded which).

This clonotype showed up many times. This chain uses TRBV10-2 with TRBJ1-3; D is possibly TRBD1 (5 bases). CDR3 length equals 15 residues. Germline lookup yields CDR1 WSHSY and CDR2 SAAADI. The V and J ends lost 2 bases and 4 bases respectively, with 12 bases between them. This chain's CDR3 is CASSETRAIGNTIYF. For the CDR3, the DNA is TGCGCCAGCAGTGAGACCAGGGCAATCGGAAACACCATATATTTT.

The CDR3: CASSPSGLRTDTQYF. CDR3 nucleotides: TGTGCCAGCTCACCCTCAGGGTTACGCACAGATACGCAGTATTTT. The chain uses TRBV18 and TRBJ2-3; possible D gene TRBD1, 5 bases. The CDR3 length is 15 residues. Germline assignment: CDR1 KGHSH and CDR2 LQKENI. The ends were cut back, 3 bases at V and 1 base at J, with 11 bases in the middle. Variable domain in full (rest from reference TRBV18 and TRBJ2-3): NAGVMQNPRHLVRRRGQEARLRCSPMKGHSHVYWYRQLPEEGLKFMVYLQKENIIDESGMPKERFSAEFPKEGPSILRIQQVVRGDSAAYFCASSPSGLRTDTQYFGPGTRLTVL.

The chain employs TRBV2 and TRBJ2-3; 7 bases map to TRBD2. This CDR3 is built from 15 residues. V dropped 10 bases and J dropped 2; count of bases not matched to a gene: 12. CDR1 is SNHLY and CDR2 is FYNNEI in the germline V gene. CDR3 nucleotides: TGTGCCATAAGGGGCCGCGGGGGACCCACAGATACGCAGTATTTT. Its protein is CAIRGRGGPTDTQYF. Filled out from reference TRBV2 and TRBJ2-3, the complete variable domain reads EPEVTQTPSHQVTQMGQEVILRCVPISNHLYFYWYRQILGQKVEFLVSFYNNEISEKSEIFDDQFSVERPDGSNFTLKIRSTKLEDSAMYFCAIRGRGGPTDTQYFGPGTRLTVL.

This clonotype was counted between two and nine times. V usage is TRBV12-3 or TRBV12-4 and J usage is TRBJ2-1, with 8 bases aligning to TRBD1. The CDR3 is 14 residues long. V lost 6 bases and J lost 6; bases outside the gene matches: 7. CDR3 amino acids: CASSGQGGSNEQFF. In DNA, the CDR3 is TGTGCCAGCAGCGGACAGGGTGGAAGCAATGAGCAGTTCTTC.

This clonotype was seen only a few times. The V gene is TRBV18, the J gene TRBJ2-5; 8 positions agree with TRBD2. Per germline, CDR1 KGHSH and CDR2 LQKENI. The V and J ends lost 4 bases and 2 bases, in that order; junction bases with no gene match: 3. The CDR3 is made up of 14 amino acids. Here the CDR3 DNA reads TGTGCCAGCTCACGCACTAGCGGTCAAGAGACCCAGTACTTC. Amino acid sequence: CASSRTSGQETQYF.

The J gene is TRBJ2-1, the V gene TRBV7-9; perhaps TRBD2 as D (6 bases). Trimming removed 3 bases at V and 5 bases at J, with 11 bases between. Germline V gives CDR1 SEHNR, CDR2 FQNEAQ (reference sequence). CDR3 size: 14 residues. The CDR3 coding sequence is TGTGCCAGCAGCTTCGTGACTAGGGACAATGAGCAGTTCTTC. It translates to CASSFVTRDNEQFF.

This chain uses TRBV20-1 with TRBJ2-1, with D possibly matching TRBD1 (6 bases). Per the germline V gene, CDR1 is DFQATT and CDR2 is SNEGSKA (reference sequence). This CDR3 is 14 amino acids long. Trimming removed 3 bases at V and 0 bases at J, with 9 bases between. DNA for the CDR3: TGCAGTGCTAGCAGGGGAAGCTCCTACAATGAGCAGTTCTTC. Translating gives CSASRGSSYNEQFF.

The rearrangement joins TRBV20-1 to TRBJ1-5; D is perhaps TRBD1 (6 bases). Germline V CDR1 and CDR2: DFQATT, SNEGSKA (reference sequence). The germline V and J ends were trimmed by 5 bases and 2 bases, with 10 bases remaining between them. The CDR3 is 13 residues long. This CDR3 reads CSASRGGNQPQHF. The CDR3 nucleotides read TGCAGTGCTTCCAGGGGAGGCAATCAGCCCCAGCATTTT.

This clonotype qualifies as medium-sized (0.01 to 0.1%). The gene calls are TRBV7-6 and TRBJ2-1; TRBD2 matches 8 bases. The length of the CDR3 is 17 residues. The J segment lost 6 bases and the V segment lost 0 bases, leaving 10 bases of the junction unmatched. From germline, CDR1 is SGHVS and CDR2 FNYEAQ. Here the CDR3 DNA reads TGTGCCAGCAGCTTAGCAACTAAGCGGGAGTGGGGCAATGAGCAGTTCTTC. Encoded protein: CASSLATKREWGNEQFF. The complete variable domain, with remaining parts taken from reference TRBV7-6 and TRBJ2-1, reads GAGVSQSPRYKVTKRGQDVALRCDPISGHVSLYWYRQALGQGPEFLTYFNYEAQQDKSGLPNDRFSAERPEGSISTLTIQRTEQRDSAMYRCASSLATKREWGNEQFFGPGTRLTVL.

This clonotype was recorded many times. The gene calls are TRBV7-9 and TRBJ2-1; no clear D gene. V was clipped by 1 base and J by 2 bases, with 6 bases between them. CDR1 is SEHNR and CDR2 is FQNEAQ in the germline V gene (reference sequence). CDR3 length: 14 residues. The CDR3 region has the DNA TGTGCCAGCAGCTTAGTACTGGCCTACAATGAGCAGTTCTTC. Its protein product is CASSLVLAYNEQFF.

Ten or more counts support this clonotype. The chain employs TRBV4-3 and TRBJ2-3, with a weak D call TRBD2 (5 bases). V was clipped by 0 bases and J by 0 bases, with 13 bases between them. Germline loops: CDR1 LGHNA, CDR2 YSLEER. The CDR3 consists of 17 residues. The CDR3 loop reads CASSQDDLAASTDTQYF. The CDR3 DNA sequence: TGCGCCAGCAGCCAAGATGATCTAGCAGCTAGCACAGATACGCAGTATTTT.

The rearrangement uses TRBV18 and TRBJ2-5; unclear D gene. This CDR3 comprises 12 residues. Germline lookup yields CDR1 KGHSH and CDR2 LQKENI. Trimming took 3 bases from V and 0 from J, leaving 2 bases between them. CDR3 residues: CASSPYQETQYF. CDR3 in DNA: TGTGCCAGCTCACCGTACCAAGAGACCCAGTACTTC.

The CDR3 protein is CATRGADQPQHF. The CDR3 DNA follows: TGTGCCACCCGGGGGGCAGATCAGCCCCAGCATTTT. The J gene is TRBJ1-5, the V gene TRBV28; TRBD1 might be the D (6 bases). Germline V gene data show CDR1 as MDHEN and CDR2 as SYDVKM. The V end lost 10 bases, the J end lost 5 bases, and 12 bases lay between the germline ends. This CDR3 has 12 residues.

CDR3 DNA sequence: TGTGCCAGCAGCTCCCGGGACGGCCACGAGCAGTACTTC. Amino acids: CASSSRDGHEQYF. This sequence joins TRBV7-9 and TRBJ2-7, with D perhaps TRBD1 or TRBD2 (5 bases each). The CDR3 runs 13 residues. Trimming left V 4 bases short and J 5 bases short, with 12 bases between. The V gene's germline CDR1 is SEHNR and CDR2 FQNEAQ (reference sequence).

The rearrangement links TRBV20-1 to TRBJ2-7; 9 nucleotides align to TRBD1. The CDR3 runs 15 residues. After removal of 5 bases from V and 3 bases from J, the junction contained 11 bases not matched to a gene. CDR1 is DFQATT, CDR2 SNEGSKA, per germline (reference sequence). As DNA, the CDR3 is TGCAGTGCTCTAGTGACGGGACAGGGAAGCTACGAGCAGTACTTC. Residues: CSALVTGQGSYEQYF.

In its sample, this clonotype was seen many times. The rearrangement links TRBV28 to TRBJ1-2; 9 bases fit TRBD1. Germline V CDR1 and CDR2: MDHEN, SYDVKM. The CDR3 is 15 residues long. V shed 5 bases and J 7 bases; nucleotides not matched to a gene: 11. The DNA of the CDR3 is TGTGCCAGCAGTACCGGACAGGGGTCCCTAAGTGGCTACACCTTC. The encoded protein is CASSTGQGSLSGYTF.

This rearrangement joins TRBV28 to TRBJ2-1; tentative D call: TRBD2 (5 bases). Germline V CDR1 and CDR2: MDHEN, SYDVKM. The CDR3 length is 13 residues. V lost 5 bases and J lost 12, with 17 bases in between. CDR3 bases: TGTGCCAGCAGTACATCCACCCGGGGTGCGCAGTTCTTC. This gives the protein CASSTSTRGAQFF.

There are a few counts of this clonotype. The J gene is TRBJ2-4, the V gene TRBV24-1; D call uncertain. Trimming shortened V by 2 bases and J by 6 bases, and 4 bases separated the two germline ends. Per the germline V gene, CDR1 is KGHDR and CDR2 is SFDVKD. The CDR3 covers 12 residues. CDR3: CATSDYRNIQYF. DNA for the CDR3: TGTGCCACCAGTGATTATAGAAACATTCAGTACTTC.

This clonotype was found a few times. The chain has TRBV11-2 and TRBJ2-3; 7 nucleotides line up with TRBD2. This CDR3 spans 16 amino acids. The V and J ends lost 1 base and 2 bases, in that order; junction bases with no gene match: 6. CDR1 and CDR2 from the germline V gene are SGHAT and FQNNGV. CDR3 nucleotides: TGTGCCAGCAGCTTAGTGGTGGGAGGGCTCACAGATACGCAGTATTTT. Translating it yields CASSLVVGGLTDTQYF.

At least ten counts were recorded for this clonotype. V and J are TRBV28 and TRBJ2-7; 13 bases match TRBD2. CDR1 is MDHEN and CDR2 is SYDVKM in the germline V gene. This CDR3 comprises 17 residues. With 4 bases clipped from V and 7 bases from J, the junction kept 13 bases outside the gene matches. Here the CDR3 DNA reads TGTGCCAGCAGTTCGAATGGACTAGCGGGAGTCAGGAAGGAGCAGTACTTC. It translates to CASSSNGLAGVRKEQYF.

This chain joins TRBV7-8 and TRBJ2-3, with D perhaps TRBD2 (6 bases). Trimming removed 5 bases from V and 3 bases from J, with 15 bases in between. The CDR3 runs to 15 residues. In germline, CDR1 is SGHVS, CDR2 FQNEAQ. CDR3 in amino acids: CASSLLPGVTDTQYF. For the CDR3, the DNA is TGTGCCAGCAGCCTACTCCCGGGGGTAACAGATACGCAGTATTTT.

This clonotype was recorded at least ten times. V gene TRBV3-1 combines with J gene TRBJ2-3; 7 bases align to TRBD2. From germline, CDR1 is LGHDT and CDR2 YNNKEL (reference sequence). The CDR3 totals 15 residues. Trimming removed 3 bases from V and 5 bases from J; junction bases left unmatched: 8. The CDR3 reads CASSHGGSRRDTQYF. CDR3 in DNA: TGTGCCAGCAGCCACGGCGGGAGTAGACGAGATACGCAGTATTTT.

The table lists this clonotype with a few counts. The rearrangement uses TRBV28 and TRBJ2-7; D gene ambiguous. The germline CDR1 and CDR2 sequences are MDHEN and SYDVKM. The V gene lost 3 bases and the J gene lost 2 bases, with 5 bases spanning the gap. The CDR3 runs to 12 residues. CDR3 sequence: CASSFGPYEQYF. The CDR3 DNA sequence: TGTGCCAGCAGTTTTGGCCCCTACGAGCAGTACTTC.

The V and J genes are TRBV7-2 and TRBJ2-4, with 8 bases aligning to TRBD2. CDR3 length: 18 amino acids. The germline gives CDR1 SGHTA, CDR2 FQGNSA. Germline trimming cut 1 base from V and 3 bases from J; bases unmatched to any gene: 11. For the CDR3, the DNA is TGTGCCAGCAGCTTAGACGGGAGGGGAAACTGGGGCAAAAACATTCAGTACTTC. Translated: CASSLDGRGNWGKNIQYF. The full variable domain, completed using reference TRBV7-2 and TRBJ2-4, is GAGVSQSPSNKVTEKGKDVELRCDPISGHTALYWYRQSLGQGLEFLIYFQGNSAPDKSGLPSDRFSAERTGGSVSTLTIQRTQQEDSAVYLCASSLDGRGNWGKNIQYFGAGTRLSVL.

Only a few counts were recorded for this clonotype. The chain uses TRBV6-6 and TRBJ2-7; D gene ambiguous. Germline CDR1 is MNHNY and CDR2 is SVGAGI (reference sequence). The germline V and J ends were trimmed by 7 bases and 4 bases, with 14 bases remaining between them. The length of the CDR3 is 13 residues. The CDR3 is CASTRRMMYEQYF. CDR3 DNA: TGTGCCAGCACCCGAAGGATGATGTACGAGCAGTACTTC.

This clonotype was seen just once. The chain is built from TRBV9 and TRBJ1-2; the D is unclear. The CDR3 loop spans 13 amino acids. Germline values: CDR1 SGDLS, CDR2 YYNGEE. V was shortened by 4 bases and J by 4 bases, with 11 bases between the two germline ends. Here the CDR3 DNA reads TGTGCCAGCAGCCCCAGGACGGGCTATGGCTACACCTTC. Translated, it gives CASSPRTGYGYTF.

The V and J genes are TRBV5-6 and TRBJ2-5; D unclear. This CDR3 is built from 14 residues. V was trimmed by 0 bases and J by 0 bases, leaving 6 bases between them. From germline, CDR1 is SGHDT and CDR2 YYEEEE. The CDR3 nucleotides are TGTGCCAGCAGCTTGGTCAGAAACCAAGAGACCCAGTACTTC. It is translated as CASSLVRNQETQYF.